This T cell receptor beta chain was sequenced during a study of blood T cells in healthy people across ages. Regarding this clonotype: The antigen is unknown. A read error may be the cause here, since a much bigger clone is one base away.

Germline V gene data show CDR1 as MNHNY and CDR2 as SVGAGI (reference sequence). This CDR3 comprises 15 residues. Unmatched junction bases numbered 7, after V lost 0 bases and J lost 10 bases. Notes on the study in general: Researchers judged that diversity estimates from one million T cells fell short of true values.

The study drew donors from healthy Caucasian individuals in Russia aged about 6 to 95. A J-beta primer mix and a sample-barcoded 5' primer were used in a second PCR of roughly 6 to 12 cycles. A template-switch adaptor containing 12 random nucleotides labeled each cDNA molecule. MiXCR was run by TCRdb on the 5' RACE reads, yielding one entry per CDR3 protein. The sample yields more than 900,000 distinct CDR3 sequences, about 28% seen once. These same records also appear under a second study, on T cells of mothers and their children.

The chain has TRBV6-6 and TRBJ2-3, with 10 bases aligning to TRBD2. Specimen: blood. This TCR came from a middle-aged woman in good health. CDR3: CASSYSSGGADAQYF. In DNA form, the CDR3 reads TGTGCCAGCAGTTACTCGAGCGGGGGGGCCGATGCGCAGTATTTT.